The T cell receptor (beta chain) under discussion was sequenced for a study of blood T cell repertoires in COVID-19. Turning to the study itself: All recovered Cohort 3 donors got two negative PCRs, got clearance, or saw symptom resolution.

The CDR3 runs 14 residues. V was shortened by 6 bases and J by 0 bases, with 11 bases between the two germline ends. Original processing methods: Amplifying reference gene primers gave estimates of nucleated cell counts. Measured with immunoSEQ multiplex PCR; TCRdb has only the in-frame clones, and not every one. V and J calls and clone size are given by that table; D and trimming were obtained from the DNA. This sample has fewer than 250,000 clones, with 80% to 90% found just once. The source of this sequence is a young man in a cohort exposed to, infected with or recovered from COVID-19 (not recorded which). The sample consisted of PBMCs or T cells enriched from blood (not recorded which). The chain joins TRBV23-1 to TRBJ1-1; D remains ambiguous. TRBV23-1 is marked as an open reading frame, function uncertain. The CDR3 protein is CASSPGEMNTEAFF. DNA for the CDR3: TGCGCCAGCAGCCCGGGAGAGATGAACACTGAAGCTTTCTTT.